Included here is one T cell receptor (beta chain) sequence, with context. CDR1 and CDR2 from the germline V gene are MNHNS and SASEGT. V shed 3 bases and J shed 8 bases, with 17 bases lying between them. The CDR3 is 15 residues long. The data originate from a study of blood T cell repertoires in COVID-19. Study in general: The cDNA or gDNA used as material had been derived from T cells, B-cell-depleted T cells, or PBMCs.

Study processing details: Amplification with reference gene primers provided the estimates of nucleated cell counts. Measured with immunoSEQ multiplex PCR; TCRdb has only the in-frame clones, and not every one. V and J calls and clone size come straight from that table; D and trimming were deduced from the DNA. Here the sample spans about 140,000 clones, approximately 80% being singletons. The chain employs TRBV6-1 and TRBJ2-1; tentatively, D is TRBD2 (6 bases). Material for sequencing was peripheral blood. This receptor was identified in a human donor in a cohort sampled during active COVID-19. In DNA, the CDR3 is TGTGCCAGCAGTGACCGGACTATTATCCGACATGAGCAGTTCTTC. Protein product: CASSDRTIIRHEQFF.